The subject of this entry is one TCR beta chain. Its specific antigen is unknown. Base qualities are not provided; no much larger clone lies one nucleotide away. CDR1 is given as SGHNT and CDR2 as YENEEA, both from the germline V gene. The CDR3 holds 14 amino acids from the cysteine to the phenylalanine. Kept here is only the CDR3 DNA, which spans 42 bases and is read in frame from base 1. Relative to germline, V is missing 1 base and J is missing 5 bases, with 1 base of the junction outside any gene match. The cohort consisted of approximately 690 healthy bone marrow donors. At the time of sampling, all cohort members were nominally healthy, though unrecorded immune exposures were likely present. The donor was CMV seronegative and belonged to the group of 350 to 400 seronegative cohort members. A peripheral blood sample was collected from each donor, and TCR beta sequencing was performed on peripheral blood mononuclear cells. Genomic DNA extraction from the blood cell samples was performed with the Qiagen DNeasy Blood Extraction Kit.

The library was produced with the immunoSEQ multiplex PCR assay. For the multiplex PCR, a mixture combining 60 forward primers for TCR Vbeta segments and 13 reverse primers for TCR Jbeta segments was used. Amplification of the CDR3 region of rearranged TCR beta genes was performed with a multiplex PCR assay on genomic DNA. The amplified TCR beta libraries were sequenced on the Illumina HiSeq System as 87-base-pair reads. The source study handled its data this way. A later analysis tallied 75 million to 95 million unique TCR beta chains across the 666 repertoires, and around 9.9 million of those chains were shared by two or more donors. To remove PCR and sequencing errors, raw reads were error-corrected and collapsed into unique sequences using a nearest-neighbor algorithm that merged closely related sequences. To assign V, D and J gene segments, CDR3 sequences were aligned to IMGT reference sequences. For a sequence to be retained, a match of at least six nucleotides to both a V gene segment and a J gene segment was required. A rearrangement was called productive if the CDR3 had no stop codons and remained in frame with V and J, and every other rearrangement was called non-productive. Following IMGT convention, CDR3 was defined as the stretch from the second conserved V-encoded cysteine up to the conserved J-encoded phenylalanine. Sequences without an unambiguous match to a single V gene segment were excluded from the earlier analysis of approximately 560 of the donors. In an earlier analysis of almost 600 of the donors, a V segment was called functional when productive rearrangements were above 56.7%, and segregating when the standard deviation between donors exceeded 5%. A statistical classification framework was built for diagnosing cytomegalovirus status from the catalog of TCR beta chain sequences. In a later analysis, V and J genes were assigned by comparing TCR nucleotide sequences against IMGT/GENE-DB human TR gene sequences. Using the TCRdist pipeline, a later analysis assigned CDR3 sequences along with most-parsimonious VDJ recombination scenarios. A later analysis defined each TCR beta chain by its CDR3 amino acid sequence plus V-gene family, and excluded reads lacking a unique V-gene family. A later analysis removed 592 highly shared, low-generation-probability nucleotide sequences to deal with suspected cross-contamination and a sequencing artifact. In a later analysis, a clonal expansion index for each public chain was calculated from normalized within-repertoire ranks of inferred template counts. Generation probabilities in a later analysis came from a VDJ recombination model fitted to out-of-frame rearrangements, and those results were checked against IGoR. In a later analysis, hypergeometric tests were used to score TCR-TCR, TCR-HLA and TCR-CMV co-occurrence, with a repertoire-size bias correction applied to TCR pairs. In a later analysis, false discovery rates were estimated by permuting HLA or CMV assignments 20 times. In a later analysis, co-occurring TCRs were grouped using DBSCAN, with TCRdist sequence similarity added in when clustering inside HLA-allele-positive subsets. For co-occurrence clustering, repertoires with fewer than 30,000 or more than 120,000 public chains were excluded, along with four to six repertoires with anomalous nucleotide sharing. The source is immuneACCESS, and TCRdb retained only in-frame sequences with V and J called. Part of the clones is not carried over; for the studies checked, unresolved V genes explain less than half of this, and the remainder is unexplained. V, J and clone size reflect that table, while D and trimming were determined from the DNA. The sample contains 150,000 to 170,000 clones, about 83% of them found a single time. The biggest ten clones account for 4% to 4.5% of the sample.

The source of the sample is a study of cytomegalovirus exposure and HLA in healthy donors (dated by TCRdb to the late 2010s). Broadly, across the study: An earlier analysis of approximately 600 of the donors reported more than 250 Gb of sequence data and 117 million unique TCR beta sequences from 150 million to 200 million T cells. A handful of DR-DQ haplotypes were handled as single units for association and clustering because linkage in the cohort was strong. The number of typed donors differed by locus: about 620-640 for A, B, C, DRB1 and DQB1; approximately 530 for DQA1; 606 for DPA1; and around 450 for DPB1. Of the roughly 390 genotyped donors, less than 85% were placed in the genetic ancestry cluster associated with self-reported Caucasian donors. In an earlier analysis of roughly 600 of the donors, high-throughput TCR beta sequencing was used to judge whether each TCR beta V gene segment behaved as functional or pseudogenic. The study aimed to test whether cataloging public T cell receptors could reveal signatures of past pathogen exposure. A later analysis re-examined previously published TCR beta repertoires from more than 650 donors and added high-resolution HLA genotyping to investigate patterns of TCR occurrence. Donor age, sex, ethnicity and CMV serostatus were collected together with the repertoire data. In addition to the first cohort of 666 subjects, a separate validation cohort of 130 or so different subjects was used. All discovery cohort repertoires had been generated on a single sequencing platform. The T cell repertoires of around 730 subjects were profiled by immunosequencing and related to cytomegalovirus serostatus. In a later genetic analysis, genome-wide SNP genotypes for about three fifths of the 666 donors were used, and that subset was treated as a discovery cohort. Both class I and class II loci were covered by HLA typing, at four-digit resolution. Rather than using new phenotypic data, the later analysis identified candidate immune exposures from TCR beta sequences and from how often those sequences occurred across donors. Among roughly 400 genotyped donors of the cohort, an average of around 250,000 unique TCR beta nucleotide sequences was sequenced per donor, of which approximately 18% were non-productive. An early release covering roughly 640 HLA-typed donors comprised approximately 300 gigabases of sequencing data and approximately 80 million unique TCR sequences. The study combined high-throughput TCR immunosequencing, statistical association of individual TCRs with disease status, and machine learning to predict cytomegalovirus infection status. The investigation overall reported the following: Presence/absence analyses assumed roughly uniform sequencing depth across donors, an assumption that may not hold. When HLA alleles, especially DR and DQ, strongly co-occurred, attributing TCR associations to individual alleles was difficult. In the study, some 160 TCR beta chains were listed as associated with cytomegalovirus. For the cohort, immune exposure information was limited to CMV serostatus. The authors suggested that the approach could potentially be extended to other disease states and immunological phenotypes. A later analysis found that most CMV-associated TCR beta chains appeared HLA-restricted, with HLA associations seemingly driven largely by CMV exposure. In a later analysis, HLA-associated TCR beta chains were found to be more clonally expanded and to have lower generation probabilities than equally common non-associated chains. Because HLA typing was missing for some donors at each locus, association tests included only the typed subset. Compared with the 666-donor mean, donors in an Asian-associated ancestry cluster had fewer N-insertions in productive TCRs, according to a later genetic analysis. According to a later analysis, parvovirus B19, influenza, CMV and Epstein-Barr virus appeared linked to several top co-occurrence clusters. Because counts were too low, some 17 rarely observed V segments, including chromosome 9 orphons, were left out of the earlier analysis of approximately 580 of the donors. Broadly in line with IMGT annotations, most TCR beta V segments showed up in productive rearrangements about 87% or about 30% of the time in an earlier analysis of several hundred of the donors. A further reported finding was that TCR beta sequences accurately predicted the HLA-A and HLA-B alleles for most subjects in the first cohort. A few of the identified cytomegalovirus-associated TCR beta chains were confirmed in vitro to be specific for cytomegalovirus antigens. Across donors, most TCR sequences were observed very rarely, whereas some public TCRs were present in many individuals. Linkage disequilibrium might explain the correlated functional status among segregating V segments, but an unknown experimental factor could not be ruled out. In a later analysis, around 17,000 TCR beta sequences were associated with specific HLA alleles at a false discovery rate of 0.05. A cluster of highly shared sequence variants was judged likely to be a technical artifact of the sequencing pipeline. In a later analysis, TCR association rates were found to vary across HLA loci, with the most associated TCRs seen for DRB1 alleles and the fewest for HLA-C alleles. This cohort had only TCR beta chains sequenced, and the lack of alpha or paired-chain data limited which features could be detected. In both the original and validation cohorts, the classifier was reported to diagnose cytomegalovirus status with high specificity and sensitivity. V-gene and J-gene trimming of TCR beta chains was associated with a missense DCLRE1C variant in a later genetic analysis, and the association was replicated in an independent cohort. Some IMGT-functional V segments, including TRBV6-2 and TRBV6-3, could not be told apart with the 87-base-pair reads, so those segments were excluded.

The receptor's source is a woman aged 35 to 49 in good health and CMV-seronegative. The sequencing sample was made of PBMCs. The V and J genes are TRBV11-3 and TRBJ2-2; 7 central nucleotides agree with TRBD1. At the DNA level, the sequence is TGTGCCAGCAGCTTAGGACAGGGAACCGGGGAGCTGTTTTTT. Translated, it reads CASSLGQGTGELFF.